This TCR beta chain was captured in a study of CD8+ T cells in alopecia areata. This CDR3 has 14 residues. V lost 3 bases to trimming and J lost 3 bases, with 9 bases between them. Germline lookup yields CDR1 SGHRS and CDR2 YFSETQ. cDNA serving as the sequencing template came from extracted, reverse transcribed RNA. This table comes from immunoSEQ multiplex PCR, and its TCRdb copy is limited to in-frame clones, with some not included. The sample carries some 240,000 clones, 57% recorded once. The receptor was isolated from a human donor with alopecia areata. The sample was CD4+ T cells sorted from blood, taken at week 0. The genes are TRBV5-1 and TRBJ1-4; TRBD1 is a possible D gene (5 bases). The CDR3 spells CASSWGSPNEKLFF. CDR3 bases: TGCGCCAGCAGCTGGGGGTCCCCTAATGAAAAACTGTTTTTT.